These T cell receptor beta chains were read from a single sample in a study of regulatory T cells in long-lasting Graves disease. TCRdb recomputed calls from the multiplex PCR reads with MiXCR, one row per CDR3 protein. The table shows some 200,000 distinct CDR3 sequences, with 15% to 20% occurring only once. These data also formed part of another study, on T cells in Graves' hyperthyroidism and ophthalmopathy.

Here the sequenced sample was peripheral blood mononuclear cells (PBMCs), taken at new diagnosis, from a patient treated with antithyroid drugs. The receptors were sampled from a woman aged 30 to 39 with Graves disease. Each CDR3 is given with its conserved first and last residue. Each record gives: D gene, clone size, J gene, V gene, CDR3 DNA, CDR3 protein. A D gene is named only where the DNA matches it firmly. Rows give clone size only sometimes, using once, few, many, or a class for an expanded clone.

D: .
size: .
J: TRBJ2-5
V: TRBV25-1
DNA: TGTGCCAGCAGTGAATCCCCGGACGCCTTGTGGGAGACCCAGTACTTC
CDR3: CASSESPDALWETQYF

D: TRBD2
size: few
J: TRBJ2-1
V: TRBV30
DNA: TGTGCCTGGAGTGTAGCTAGCGGGAGGGTGGATGAGCAGTTCTTC
CDR3: CAWSVASGRVDEQFF

D: TRBD1
size: .
J: TRBJ2-3
V: TRBV28
DNA: TGTGCCAGCAGTTTTCTACAGGGGCCACAAGCAACAGATACGCAGTATTTT
CDR3: CASSFLQGPQATDTQYF

D: .
size: many
J: TRBJ1-5
V: TRBV11-2
DNA: TGTGCCAGCAGCTGGCAGTCCAATCAGCCCCAGCATTTT
CDR3: CASSWQSNQPQHF

D: .
size: .
J: TRBJ2-5
V: TRBV7-9
DNA: TGTGCCAGCAGCACCCTAACAGGGAGAGAGACCCAGTACTTC
CDR3: CASSTLTGRETQYF

D: .
size: many
J: TRBJ2-1
V: TRBV10-1
DNA: TGCGCCAGCAGCGCCGGGACTCGAGGGGCCAATGAGCAGTTCTTC
CDR3: CASSAGTRGANEQFF

D: TRBD1
size: few
J: TRBJ2-2
V: TRBV6-9
DNA: TGTGCCAGCAGTTACGACAGGGTGCTCACCGGGGAGCTGTTTTTT
CDR3: CASSYDRVLTGELFF

D: TRBD1
size: .
J: TRBJ2-2
V: TRBV6-4
DNA: TGTGCCAGCAGTCCGGGACAGGGGACCTTGAACACCGGGGAGCTGTTTTTT
CDR3: CASSPGQGTLNTGELFF

D: .
size: many
J: TRBJ1-2
V: TRBV12-3/TRBV12-4
DNA: TGTGCCAGCAGCCTAAGGGGGATGGGAGGGGCTCGTGGCTACACCTTC
CDR3: CASSLRGMGGARGYTF

D: .
size: many
J: TRBJ1-1
V: TRBV6-2/TRBV6-3
DNA: TGTGCCAGCAAACGGGGAGTGACTGAAGCTTTCTTT
CDR3: CASKRGVTEAFF

D: TRBD2
size: many
J: TRBJ2-1
V: TRBV20-1
DNA: TGCAGTGCGGAGGGACTAGCGGGAGGGAGCTCCTACAATGAGCAGTTCTTC
CDR3: CSAEGLAGGSSYNEQFF